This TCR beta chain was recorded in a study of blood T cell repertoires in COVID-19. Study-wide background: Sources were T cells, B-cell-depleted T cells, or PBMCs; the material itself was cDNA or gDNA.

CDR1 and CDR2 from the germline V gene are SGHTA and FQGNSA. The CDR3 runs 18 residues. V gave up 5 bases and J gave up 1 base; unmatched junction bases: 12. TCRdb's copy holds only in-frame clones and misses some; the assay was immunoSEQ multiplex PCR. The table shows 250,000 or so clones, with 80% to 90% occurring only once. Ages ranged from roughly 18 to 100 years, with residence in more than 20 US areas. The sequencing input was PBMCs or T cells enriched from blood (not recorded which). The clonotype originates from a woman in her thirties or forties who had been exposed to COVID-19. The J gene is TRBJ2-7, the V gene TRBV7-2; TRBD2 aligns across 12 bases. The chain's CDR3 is CASSQPGLAGTHSYEQYF. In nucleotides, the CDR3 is TGTGCCAGCAGCCAACCAGGACTAGCGGGGACTCATTCCTACGAGCAGTACTTC.